The 8 T cell receptor beta chains presented below share a single source sample, sequenced in a study of cytomegalovirus exposure and HLA in healthy donors. Amplification used 60 Vbeta primers and 13 Jbeta primers. Sequencing used immunoSEQ multiplex PCR; TCRdb keeps in-frame clones, though not all of them. The table has approximately 150,000 clones, roughly three quarters seen once. Material for sequencing was PBMCs. These receptors originate from a male donor in good health and CMV-seropositive.

This clone occurred a few times. The CDR3: CASSSQGPGNTIYF. The CDR3 DNA is TGTGCCAGCAGTTCACAGGGACCTGGAAACACCATATATTTT. This chain connects TRBV27 to TRBJ1-3; D possibly corresponds to TRBD1 (6 bases). Germline CDR1 reads MNHEY; CDR2 reads SMNVEV (reference sequence). Trimming pared 4 bases from V and 2 bases from J, leaving 9 bases between. This CDR3 has 14 residues.

This clone was seen once. J is TRBJ2-5 and V is TRBV9; 10 bases line up with TRBD2. The CDR3 runs to 15 residues. CDR1 is SGDLS and CDR2 is YYNGEE in the germline V gene. The V and J ends lost 0 bases and 5 bases, in that order; junction bases with no gene match: 4. CDR3 coding DNA: TGTGCCAGCAGCGTAGGGAATAGCGGGAGGGAGACCCAGTACTTC. Its protein is CASSVGNSGRETQYF.

In its sample, this clone was seen a few times. One end of the junction varies from germline; a read error may be responsible. This chain uses TRBV5-6 with TRBJ2-7; TRBD2 is a possible D gene (7 bases). The CDR3 extends over 12 amino acids. Germline V gene lookup returns CDR1 SGHDT and CDR2 YYEEEE. CDR3 in amino acids: CASSFGGGEQHF. The CDR3 DNA is TGTGCCAGCAGCTTCGGCGGGGGCGAGCAGCACTTC.

This clone was found a few times. The chain employs TRBV4-2 and TRBJ1-1, with D possibly matching TRBD1 (5 bases). This CDR3 comprises 13 residues. Germline V lookup: CDR1 LGHNA, CDR2 YNFKEQ. V dropped 6 bases and J dropped 1 base, with 9 bases sitting between them. In nucleotides, the CDR3 is TGTGCCAGCAGTACAACAGGGAACACTGAAGCTTTCTTT. It yields the protein CASSTTGNTEAFF.

The rearrangement uses TRBV11-2 and TRBJ2-1; 9 bases align to TRBD2. V lost 5 bases, J lost 12 bases, and 5 bases stayed unmatched. Germline CDR1 reads SGHAT; CDR2 reads FQNNGV. The CDR3 is made up of 12 amino acids. DNA for the CDR3: TGTGCCAGCAGCCTAGCGGGGAGTCGGCAGTTCTTC. It translates to CASSLAGSRQFF.

The rearrangement joins TRBV5-3 to TRBJ2-7, with D possibly matching TRBD2 (6 bases). TRBV5-3 counts as an open reading frame of uncertain function. V dropped 4 bases and J dropped 7 bases, with 15 bases sitting between them. The CDR3 is 13 amino acids. CDR3 bases: TGTGCCAGAAGCCCCGAATCCGCGGGGGAGCAGTACTTC. It specifies CARSPESAGEQYF.

The chain joins TRBV12-5 to TRBJ2-2; D unresolved. Germline loops: CDR1 LGHNT, CDR2 FRNRAP. The CDR3 has 14 residues. V dropped 4 bases and J dropped 7 bases, with 13 bases sitting between them. CDR3 region: CASGYRALGGELFF. In nucleotides, the CDR3 is TGTGCTAGTGGTTATAGAGCGTTGGGCGGGGAGCTGTTTTTT.

V and J are TRBV14 and TRBJ1-1; TRBD1 is a possible D gene (6 bases). Per the germline V gene, CDR1 is SGHDN and CDR2 is FVKESK. The CDR3 length is 13 residues. V lost 4 bases and J lost 11, with 17 bases in between. For the CDR3, the DNA is TGTGCCAGCAGCCGCCAATTCAGGGGTGAGGCTTTCTTT. Protein: CASSRQFRGEAFF.